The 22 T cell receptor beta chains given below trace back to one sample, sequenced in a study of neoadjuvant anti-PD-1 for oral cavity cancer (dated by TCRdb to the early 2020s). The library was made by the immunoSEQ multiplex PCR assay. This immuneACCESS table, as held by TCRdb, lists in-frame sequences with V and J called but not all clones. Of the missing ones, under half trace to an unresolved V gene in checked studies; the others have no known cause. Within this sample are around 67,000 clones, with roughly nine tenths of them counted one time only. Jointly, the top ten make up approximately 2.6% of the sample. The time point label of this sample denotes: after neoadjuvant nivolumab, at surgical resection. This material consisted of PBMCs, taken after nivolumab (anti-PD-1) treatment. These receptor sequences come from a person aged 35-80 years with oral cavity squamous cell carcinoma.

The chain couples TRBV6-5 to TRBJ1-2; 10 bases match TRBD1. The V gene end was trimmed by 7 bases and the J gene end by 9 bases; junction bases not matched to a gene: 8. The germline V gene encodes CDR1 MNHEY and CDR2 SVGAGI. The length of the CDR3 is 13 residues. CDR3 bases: TGTGCCAGCAACCTACCGGGACAGGGGAGCTACACCTTC. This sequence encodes CASNLPGQGSYTF.

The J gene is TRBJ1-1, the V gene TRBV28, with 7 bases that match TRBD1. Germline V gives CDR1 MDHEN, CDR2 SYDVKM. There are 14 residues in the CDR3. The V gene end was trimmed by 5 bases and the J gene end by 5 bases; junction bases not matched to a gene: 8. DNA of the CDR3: TGTGCCAGCAGTCCCAAGACAGGGCGGACTGAAGCTTTCTTT. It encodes CASSPKTGRTEAFF.

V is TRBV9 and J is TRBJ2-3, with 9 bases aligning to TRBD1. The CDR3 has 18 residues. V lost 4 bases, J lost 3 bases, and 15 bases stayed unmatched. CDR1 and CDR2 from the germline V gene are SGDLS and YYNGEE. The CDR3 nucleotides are TGTGCCAGCAGCTTAGGGGACAGGGTTTTTCGGTCGACAGATACGCAGTATTTT. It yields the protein CASSLGDRVFRSTDTQYF.

The CDR3 DNA follows: TGTGCCACCAGCAGAGATTACTATGGCTACACCTTC. Translation gives CATSRDYYGYTF. The gene calls are TRBV15 and TRBJ1-2; D uncertain. Germline CDR1 LNHNV, CDR2 YYDKDF (reference sequence). Trimming took off 0 bases at V and 3 bases at J, with 2 bases between the two ends. The CDR3 length is 12 residues.

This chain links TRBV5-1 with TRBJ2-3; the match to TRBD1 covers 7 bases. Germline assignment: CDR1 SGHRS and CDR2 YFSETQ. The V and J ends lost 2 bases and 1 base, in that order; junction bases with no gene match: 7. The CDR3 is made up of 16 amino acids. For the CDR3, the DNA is TGCGCCAGCAGCTTTAACAGGGGATGGGGCACAGATACGCAGTATTTT. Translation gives CASSFNRGWGTDTQYF.

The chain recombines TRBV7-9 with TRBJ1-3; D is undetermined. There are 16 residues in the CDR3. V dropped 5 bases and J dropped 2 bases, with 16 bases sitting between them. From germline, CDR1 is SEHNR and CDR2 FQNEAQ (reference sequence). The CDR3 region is CASSESGREPGNTIYF. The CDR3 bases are TGTGCCAGCAGCGAGAGCGGGAGAGAACCTGGAAACACCATATATTTT.

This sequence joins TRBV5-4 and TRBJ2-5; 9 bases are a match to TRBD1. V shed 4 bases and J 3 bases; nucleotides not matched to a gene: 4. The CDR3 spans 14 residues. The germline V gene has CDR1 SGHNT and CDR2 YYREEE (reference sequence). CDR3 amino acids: CASSVQGAEETQYF. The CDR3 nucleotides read TGTGCCAGCAGCGTACAGGGGGCAGAAGAGACCCAGTACTTC.

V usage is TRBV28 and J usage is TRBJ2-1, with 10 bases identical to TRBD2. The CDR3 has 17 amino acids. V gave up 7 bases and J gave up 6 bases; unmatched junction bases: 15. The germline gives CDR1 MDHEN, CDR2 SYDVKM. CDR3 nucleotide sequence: TGTGCCAGCAACGTTAGGTGGCGAGCGGGAGGGGGCAATGAGCAGTTCTTC. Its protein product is CASNVRWRAGGGNEQFF.

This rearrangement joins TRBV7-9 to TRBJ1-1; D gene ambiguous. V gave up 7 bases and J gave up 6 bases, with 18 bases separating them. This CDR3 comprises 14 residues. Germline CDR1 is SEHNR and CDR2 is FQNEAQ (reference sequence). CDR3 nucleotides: TGTGCCAGCACCACCGCGACCGGGCGTCCTGAAGCTTTCTTT. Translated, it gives CASTTATGRPEAFF.

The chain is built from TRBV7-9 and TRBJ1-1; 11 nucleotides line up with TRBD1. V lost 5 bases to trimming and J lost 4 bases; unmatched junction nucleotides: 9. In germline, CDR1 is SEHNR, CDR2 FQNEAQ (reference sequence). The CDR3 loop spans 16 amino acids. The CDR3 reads CASSPTGQGGSTEAFF. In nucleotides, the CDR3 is TGTGCCAGCAGCCCGACGGGACAGGGGGGGAGCACTGAAGCTTTCTTT.

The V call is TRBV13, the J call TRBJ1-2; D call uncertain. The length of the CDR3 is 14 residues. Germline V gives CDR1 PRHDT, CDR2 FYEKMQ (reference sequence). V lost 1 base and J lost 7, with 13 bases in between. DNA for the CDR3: TGTGCCAGCAGCTTAGCCTGGGAGGTAGCTGGCTACACCTTC. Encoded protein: CASSLAWEVAGYTF.

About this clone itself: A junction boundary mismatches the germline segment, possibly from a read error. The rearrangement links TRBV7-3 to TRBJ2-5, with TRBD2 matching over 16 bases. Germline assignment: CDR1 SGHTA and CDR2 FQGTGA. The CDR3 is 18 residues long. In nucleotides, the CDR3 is TGTGCCAGCAGCGTAACCGGGACTAGCGGGAGGGTGAGAGAGACCCAGTACTTC. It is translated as CASSVTGTSGRVRETQYF.

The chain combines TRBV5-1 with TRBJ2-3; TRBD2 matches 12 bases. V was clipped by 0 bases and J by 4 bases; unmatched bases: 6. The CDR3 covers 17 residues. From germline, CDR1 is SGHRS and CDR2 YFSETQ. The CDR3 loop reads CASSLGLAGGPADTQYF. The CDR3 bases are TGCGCCAGCAGCTTGGGGCTAGCGGGAGGGCCCGCAGATACGCAGTATTTT.

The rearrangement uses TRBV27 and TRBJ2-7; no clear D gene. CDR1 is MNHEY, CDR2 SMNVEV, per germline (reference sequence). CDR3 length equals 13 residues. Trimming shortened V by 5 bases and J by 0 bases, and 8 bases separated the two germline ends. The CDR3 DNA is TGTGCCAGCAGTGCACTTAGCTCCTACGAGCAGTACTTC. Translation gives CASSALSSYEQYF.

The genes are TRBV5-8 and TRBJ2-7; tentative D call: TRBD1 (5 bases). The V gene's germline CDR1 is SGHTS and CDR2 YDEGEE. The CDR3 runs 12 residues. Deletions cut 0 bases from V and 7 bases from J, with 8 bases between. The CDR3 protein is CASSLGQLEQYF. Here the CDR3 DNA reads TGTGCCAGCAGCTTGGGACAGTTAGAGCAGTACTTC.

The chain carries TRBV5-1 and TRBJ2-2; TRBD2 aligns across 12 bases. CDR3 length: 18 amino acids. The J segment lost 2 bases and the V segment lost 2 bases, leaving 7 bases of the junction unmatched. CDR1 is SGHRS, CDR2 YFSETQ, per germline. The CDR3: CASSLWTSGIINTGELFF. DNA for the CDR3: TGCGCCAGCAGCTTATGGACTAGCGGGATTATAAACACCGGGGAGCTGTTTTTT.

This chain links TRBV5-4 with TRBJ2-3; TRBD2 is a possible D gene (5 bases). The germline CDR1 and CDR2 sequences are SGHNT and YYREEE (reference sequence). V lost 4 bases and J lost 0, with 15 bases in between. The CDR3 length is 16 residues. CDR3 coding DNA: TGTGCCAGCAGCACCCTTAGCGCGCGGAGCACAGATACGCAGTATTTT. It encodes CASSTLSARSTDTQYF.

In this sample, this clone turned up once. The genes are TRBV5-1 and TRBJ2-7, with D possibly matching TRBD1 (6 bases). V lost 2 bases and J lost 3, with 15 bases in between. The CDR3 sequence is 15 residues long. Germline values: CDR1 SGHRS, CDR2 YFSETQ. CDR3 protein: CASSFSPTGLYEQYF. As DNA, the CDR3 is TGCGCCAGCAGCTTTTCCCCGACAGGCCTCTACGAGCAGTACTTC.

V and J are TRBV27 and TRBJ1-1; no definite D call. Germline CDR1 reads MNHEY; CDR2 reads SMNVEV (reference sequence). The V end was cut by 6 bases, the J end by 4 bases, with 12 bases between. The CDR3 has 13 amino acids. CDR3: CASRDSLATEAFF. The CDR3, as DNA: TGTGCCAGCAGGGATTCACTTGCCACTGAAGCTTTCTTT.

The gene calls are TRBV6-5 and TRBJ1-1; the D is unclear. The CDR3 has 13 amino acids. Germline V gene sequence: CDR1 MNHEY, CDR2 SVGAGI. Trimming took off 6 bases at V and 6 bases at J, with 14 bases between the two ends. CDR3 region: CASSPGNRPEAFF. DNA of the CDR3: TGTGCCAGCAGCCCGGGTAATAGGCCTGAAGCTTTCTTT.

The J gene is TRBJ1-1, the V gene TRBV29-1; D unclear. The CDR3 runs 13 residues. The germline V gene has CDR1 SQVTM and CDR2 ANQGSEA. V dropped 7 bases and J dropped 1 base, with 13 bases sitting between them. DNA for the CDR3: TGCAGCGCCACGCACACAGAGAACACTGAAGCTTTCTTT. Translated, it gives CSATHTENTEAFF.

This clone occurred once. The CDR3 coding sequence is TGTGCCTCCAGCGGGGATAGCAATCAGCCCCAGCATTTT. Translated: CASSGDSNQPQHF. V is TRBV30 and J is TRBJ1-5; no clear D gene. Trimming pared 7 bases from V and 0 bases from J, leaving 10 bases between. This CDR3 contains 13 residues. Germline values: CDR1 GTSNPN, CDR2 SVGIG (reference sequence).